This T cell receptor (beta chain) was found in a study of CD8+CD57+ T cells in acquired aplastic anemia. As for the study in general: Sorted CD4+ and CD8+ cells gave an average of approximately 3.4 ug of DNA.

Genomic DNA templated the TCR beta VDJ and CDR3 profiling. Each CDR3 protein is one row after TCRdb ran MiXCR on the reads. The sample yields 150,000 to 200,000 distinct CDR3 sequences, 40% to 60% seen once. Flow cytometry had shown expanded CD8+CD57+ cells in the patients chosen for sequencing. The patients all had a severe acquired aplastic anemia diagnosis. The table lists this clonotype with a few counts. Its antigen is unknown. Study-level findings and limits: For CD8+ Simpson's diversity, patients and controls showed no significant difference. Twenty-nine CD8+ CDR3 sequences were shared between patients and controls.

The receptor was derived from a human donor with aplastic anemia. Source material: sorted CD4+, CD8+, or CD8+CD57+ T cells (not recorded which) from PBMCs.

This CDR3 is CASQGNYNSPLHF. CDR3 in DNA: TGTGCCAGCCAGGGAAACTATAATTCACCCCTCCACTTT. The chain uses TRBV10-3 and TRBJ1-6; perhaps TRBD1 as D (5 bases). Trimming took off 10 bases at V and 3 bases at J, with 10 bases between the two ends. CDR1 is ENHRY and CDR2 is SYGVKD in the germline V gene. CDR3 length equals 13 residues.